Presented here are 7 T cell receptor beta chains from one specimen sequenced in a study of cytomegalovirus exposure and HLA in healthy donors (dated by TCRdb to about 2017). Libraries were prepared through the immunoSEQ multiplex PCR assay. For the multiplex PCR, a mixture combining 60 forward primers for TCR Vbeta segments and 13 reverse primers for TCR Jbeta segments was used. The table comes from immuneACCESS by way of TCRdb, which keeps in-frame sequences with V and J called. Part of the clones is missing from these tables; in studies checked, under half for an unresolved V gene and the rest for unknown reasons. In all, the sample holds about 96,000 clones, and roughly 74% of those were seen once. The ten largest make up over 12% of the sample. Sample: PBMCs. The receptors shown here come from a woman aged 70-85 years in good health and CMV-seropositive.

V gene TRBV28 combines with J gene TRBJ1-5; 9 bases fit TRBD1. The trim removed 7 bases at V and 4 bases at J, leaving 5 bases unmatched. Germline lookup yields CDR1 MDHEN and CDR2 SYDVKM. CDR3 length: 14 residues. The CDR3, as DNA: TGTGCCAGCATAAGGGACAGGGCGAATCAGCCCCAGCATTTT. This gives the protein CASIRDRANQPQHF.

The gene calls are TRBV28 and TRBJ2-2; 8 bases are shared with TRBD1. The V gene's germline CDR1 is MDHEN and CDR2 SYDVKM. The ends lost 6 bases at V and 5 bases at J; junction bases unmatched: 2. The CDR3 runs to 13 residues. CDR3 protein: CASRRTGTGELFF. The CDR3 coding sequence is TGTGCCAGCAGAAGGACAGGGACCGGGGAGCTGTTTTTT.

The chain couples TRBV27 to TRBJ1-6; D not certain. With 5 bases removed from V and 0 bases from J, the gap between germline ends came to 14 bases. Germline lookup yields CDR1 MNHEY and CDR2 SMNVEV (reference sequence). The CDR3 extends over 17 amino acids. The CDR3 loop reads CASSPPFVSSYNSPLHF. The CDR3 nucleotides read TGTGCCAGCAGTCCCCCTTTTGTCAGCTCCTATAATTCACCCCTCCACTTT.

This clone was counted a single time. The J gene is TRBJ2-5, the V gene TRBV15, with 9 bases fitting TRBD1. The DNA end lines up better with TRBJ2-7; the J call may be wrong. CDR1 and CDR2 (germline): LNHNV, YYDKDF (reference sequence). The CDR3 totals 14 residues. CDR3 loop: CATRGQGGAGEQYF. The CDR3 DNA is TGTGCCACCCGGGGACAGGGAGGAGCGGGCGAGCAGTACTTC.

V gene TRBV10-1 combines with J gene TRBJ2-7; no clear D gene. V gave up 2 bases and J gave up 6 bases, with 8 bases separating them. The CDR3 covers 12 residues. Germline loops: CDR1 WNHNN, CDR2 SYGVQD (reference sequence). CDR3 residues: CASSEVTGEQYF. CDR3 coding DNA: TGCGCCAGCAGTGAGGTAACGGGCGAGCAGTACTTC.

The chain has TRBV9 and TRBJ1-3; 7 bases fit TRBD1. Trimming cost V 4 bases and J 4 bases; bases outside gene matches: 11. The CDR3 extends over 16 amino acids. CDR1 and CDR2 from the germline V gene are SGDLS and YYNGEE. The CDR3 coding sequence is TGTGCCAGCAGCCGCCAAGACAGGGCGGGCGGAAACACCATATATTTT. Translated: CASSRQDRAGGNTIYF.

The chain recombines TRBV28 with TRBJ2-1; maybe TRBD1 (5 bases). CDR3 length equals 16 residues. The germline V gene has CDR1 MDHEN and CDR2 SYDVKM. V was shortened by 6 bases and J by 0 bases, with 15 bases between the two germline ends. CDR3 residues: CASSSPQVGSYNEQFF. CDR3 nucleotides: TGTGCCAGCAGCTCACCACAGGTAGGCTCCTACAATGAGCAGTTCTTC.